Listed below are T cell receptor beta chains from one sample, sequenced in a study of blood T cell repertoires in COVID-19. Assay used: immunoSEQ multiplex PCR; TCRdb lists only in-frame clones, some missing. The profile shows 150,000 to 250,000 clones, 82% of them singletons. What was sequenced was PBMCs or T cells enriched from blood (not recorded which). These receptors were taken from a man between 40 and 49 years old who had recovered from COVID-19. CDR3s include the opening cysteine and the closing phenylalanine or tryptophan. A D gene is named only where the DNA matches it firmly. The size entry is marked missing in some rows and otherwise reads once, few, many or a size class.

v_call	d_call	j_call	clone_size	cdr3_nt	cdr3_aa
TRBV30	TRBD1	TRBJ1-2	-	TGTGCCTGGAGTGTACCAGGACAGGTGGTTGGCTACACCTTC	CAWSVPGQVVGYTF
TRBV5-1	TRBD1	TRBJ1-1	once	TGCGCCAGCAGCTTGGGGATGGGACAGGAAGCTTTCTTT	CASSLGMGQEAFF
TRBV9	TRBD2	TRBJ2-1	-	TGTGCCAGCAGCGCATCCGGTTCGCGGGAGTATGAGCAGTTCTTC	CASSASGSREYEQFF
TRBV29-1	TRBD1	TRBJ1-1	-	TGCAGCGCCTACAGGGGAGGTGAAGCTTTCTTT	CSAYRGGEAFF
TRBV7-3	-	TRBJ1-6	-	TGTGCCAGCAGCTCCCTAGGTTCCGCAGATTCACCCCTCCACTTT	CASSSLGSADSPLHF
TRBV5-8	TRBD1	TRBJ1-2	-	TGTGCCAGCAGGGATAATACAGGGGCCTTGAATGGCTACACCTTC	CASRDNTGALNGYTF
TRBV7-2	-	TRBJ1-2	-	TGTGCCAGCAGCTCCCCGAGAGCGGGAGGTGGCTACACCTTC	CASSSPRAGGGYTF
TRBV7-9	TRBD1	TRBJ1-6	-	TGTGCCAGCAGCCCTCAGGGGGCCGATAATTCACCCCTCCACTTT	CASSPQGADNSPLHF
TRBV7-2	-	TRBJ1-2	-	TGTGCCAGCAGCTTATGGGTCCTAGCTAACTATGGCTACACCTTC	CASSLWVLANYGYTF
TRBV7-7	TRBD1	TRBJ1-2	-	TGTGCCAGCAGCCAACAGTACAGGGGGCGCGAGGTCAGCGTCTATGGCTACACCTTC	CASSQQYRGREVSVYGYTF
TRBV7-9	-	TRBJ2-7	-	TGTGCCAGCAGCTTACCAGGGGACTACGAGCAGTACTTC	CASSLPGDYEQYF
TRBV5-4	TRBD1	TRBJ1-4	-	TGTGCCAGCAGCCGGGACAGGAGGCGAGGTGAAAAACTGTTTTTT	CASSRDRRRGEKLFF
TRBV5-5	-	TRBJ2-5	-	TGTGCCGGAGGACGCGGGACCCAAGAGACCCAGTACTTC	CAGGRGTQETQYF
TRBV9	-	TRBJ2-7	-	TGTGCCAGCAGCGTAGGCCCCGGCAGGGCCAACGAGCAGTACTTC	CASSVGPGRANEQYF
TRBV20-1	-	TRBJ2-1	few	TGCAGTGCTAGTCGGGGGAGTAGCTACAATGAGCAGTTCTTC	CSASRGSSYNEQFF
TRBV19	-	TRBJ2-1	-	TGTGCCAGTAGTATACGCGAATACAATGAGCAGTTCTTC	CASSIREYNEQFF
TRBV6-5	TRBD1	TRBJ1-1	once	TGTGCCAGCAGTTACACAGGGGAAGGATCTGAAGCTTTCTTT	CASSYTGEGSEAFF
TRBV10-3	-	TRBJ1-1	-	TGTGCCATCAGCGGGCCAGGCAGGGGAGACACTGAAGCTTTCTTT	CAISGPGRGDTEAFF
TRBV4-3	TRBD2	TRBJ2-3	once	TGCGCCAGCAGCCAAACTCTGCGGGAGGGCTTAGATACGCAGTATTTT	CASSQTLREGLDTQYF
TRBV6-2/TRBV6-3	-	TRBJ1-5	-	TGTGCCAGCAGTTACTCGAATCTCGGGTTAAGCAATCAGCCCCAGCATTTT	CASSYSNLGLSNQPQHF
TRBV19	-	TRBJ2-2	once	TGTGCCAGTAGTATAATCGGCAGGGCGAACACCGGGGAGCTGTTTTTT	CASSIIGRANTGELFF
TRBV29-1	TRBD1	TRBJ2-2	-	TGCAGCGTTCGGGCAGGGGGCTCGAACACCGGGGAGCTGTTTTTT	CSVRAGGSNTGELFF
TRBV2	TRBD2	TRBJ2-1	-	TGTGCCAGCAGCCATGGGGCGACTAGCGGGAGTGGCTCCTACAATGAGCAGTTCTTC	CASSHGATSGSGSYNEQFF
TRBV5-1	-	TRBJ1-1	-	TGCGCCAGCAGGGGGGGGCAAGGCACTGAAGCTTTCTTT	CASRGGQGTEAFF
TRBV9	TRBD1	TRBJ1-3	-	TGTGCCAGCAGCGTAGGGGACAGGGATGGAAACACCATATATTTT	CASSVGDRDGNTIYF
TRBV23-1	TRBD1	TRBJ2-7	-	TGCGCCAGCTCACGTTGGGACAGGGGCTACGAGCAGTACTTC	CASSRWDRGYEQYF